The TCR beta chain described here comes from a study of T cells after posttransplantation cyclophosphamide. Sequencing was performed with immunoSEQ multiplex PCR; in TCRdb, only in-frame clones are kept and a portion is missing. The table lists 17,000 or so clones, about 91% of them singletons. The CDR3 totals 15 residues. V lost 0 bases, J lost 7 bases, and 7 bases stayed unmatched. CDR1 is SGHNT, CDR2 YYREEE, per germline (reference sequence). Treatment was busulfan-fludarabine conditioning, a marrow graft, and cyclophosphamide on days +3 and +4. The clonotype comes from a male patient in his sixties who received an allogeneic stem cell transplant from a related donor and was CMV-positive. Some T cells may be supplied by the graft donor. This chain uses TRBV5-4 with TRBJ1-3, with 7 bases fitting TRBD1. Sequenced material: CD4+ T cells sorted from blood, taken after allogeneic stem cell transplant with posttransplant cyclophosphamide. For the CDR3, the DNA is TGTGCCAGCAGCTTGGCTCAGGGGGAAGGGAACACCATATATTTT. Translated: CASSLAQGEGNTIYF.